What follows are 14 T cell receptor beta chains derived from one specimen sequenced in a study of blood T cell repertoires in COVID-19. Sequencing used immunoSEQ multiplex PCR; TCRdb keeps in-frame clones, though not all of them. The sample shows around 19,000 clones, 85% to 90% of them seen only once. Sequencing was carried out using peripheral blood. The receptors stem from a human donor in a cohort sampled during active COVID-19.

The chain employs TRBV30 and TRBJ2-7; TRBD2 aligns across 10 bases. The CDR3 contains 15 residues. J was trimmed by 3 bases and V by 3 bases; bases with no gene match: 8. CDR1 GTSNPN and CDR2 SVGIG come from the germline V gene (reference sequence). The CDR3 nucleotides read TGTGCCTGGAGGGACTTGGCTAGCGGGAGCTACGAGCAGTACTTC. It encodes CAWRDLASGSYEQYF.

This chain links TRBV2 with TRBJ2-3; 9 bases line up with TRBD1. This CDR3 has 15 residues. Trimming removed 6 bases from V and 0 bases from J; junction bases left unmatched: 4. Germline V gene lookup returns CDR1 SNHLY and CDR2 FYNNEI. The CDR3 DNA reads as TGTGCCAGCAGCGCGGACAGGGGTAGCACAGATACGCAGTATTTT. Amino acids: CASSADRGSTDTQYF.

The CDR3, as DNA: TGCGCCAGCAGCTCTAGACAGGGGAGGGAGACCCAGTACTTC. This sequence encodes CASSSRQGRETQYF. V is TRBV5-1 and J is TRBJ2-5, with TRBD1 identical over 8 bases. CDR3 size: 14 residues. V shed 3 bases and J 5 bases; nucleotides not matched to a gene: 6. Germline CDR1 is SGHRS and CDR2 is YFSETQ.

The CDR3 sequence: CASSLTGGLTEAFF. The CDR3 DNA follows: TGTGCCAGCAGCCTTACAGGGGGCTTAACTGAAGCTTTCTTT. J is TRBJ1-1 and V is TRBV28, with 9 bases aligning to TRBD1. The junction had 7 bases not matched to a gene; V was cut back by 6 bases and J by 5 bases. Germline V gene lookup returns CDR1 MDHEN and CDR2 SYDVKM. The CDR3 is made up of 14 amino acids.

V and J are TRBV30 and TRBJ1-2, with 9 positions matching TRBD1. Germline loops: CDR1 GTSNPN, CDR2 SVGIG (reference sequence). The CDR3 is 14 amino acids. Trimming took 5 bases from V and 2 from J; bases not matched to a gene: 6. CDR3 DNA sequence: TGTGCCTGGGGACGGGACAGGGACAACTATGGCTACACCTTC. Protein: CAWGRDRDNYGYTF.

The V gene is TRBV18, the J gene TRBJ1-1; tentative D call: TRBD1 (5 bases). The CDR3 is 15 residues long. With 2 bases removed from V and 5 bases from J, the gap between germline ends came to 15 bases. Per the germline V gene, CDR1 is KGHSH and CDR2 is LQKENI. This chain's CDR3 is CASSPSGVRGTEAFF. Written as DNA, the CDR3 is TGTGCCAGCTCACCATCGGGAGTGAGGGGAACTGAAGCTTTCTTT.

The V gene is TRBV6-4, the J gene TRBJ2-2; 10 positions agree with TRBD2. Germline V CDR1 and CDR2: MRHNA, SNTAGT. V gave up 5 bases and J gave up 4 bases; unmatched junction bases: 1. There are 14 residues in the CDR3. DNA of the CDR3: TGTGCCAGCAGTCCTAGCGGGAGCACCGGGGAGCTGTTTTTT. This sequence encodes CASSPSGSTGELFF.

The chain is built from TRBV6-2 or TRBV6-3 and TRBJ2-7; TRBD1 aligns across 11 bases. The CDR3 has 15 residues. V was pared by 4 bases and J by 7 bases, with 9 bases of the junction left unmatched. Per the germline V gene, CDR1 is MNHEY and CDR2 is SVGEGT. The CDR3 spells CASSSRTGGTWEQYF. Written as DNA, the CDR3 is TGTGCCAGCAGTTCTAGGACAGGGGGCACGTGGGAGCAGTACTTC.

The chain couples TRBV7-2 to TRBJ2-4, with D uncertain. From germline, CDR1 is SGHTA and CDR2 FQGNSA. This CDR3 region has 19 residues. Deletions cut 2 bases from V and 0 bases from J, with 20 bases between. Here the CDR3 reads CASSLRPQQSLIAKNIQYF. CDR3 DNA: TGTGCCAGCAGCTTACGCCCTCAACAGAGCCTAATAGCCAAAAACATTCAGTACTTC.

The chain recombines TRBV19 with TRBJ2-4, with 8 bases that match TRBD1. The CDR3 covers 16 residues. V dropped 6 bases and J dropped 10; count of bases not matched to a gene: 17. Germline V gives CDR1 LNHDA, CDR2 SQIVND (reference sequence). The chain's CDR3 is CASRNKDREVLRIQYF. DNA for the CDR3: TGTGCCAGTAGGAATAAGGACAGGGAGGTCCTCAGGATTCAGTACTTC.

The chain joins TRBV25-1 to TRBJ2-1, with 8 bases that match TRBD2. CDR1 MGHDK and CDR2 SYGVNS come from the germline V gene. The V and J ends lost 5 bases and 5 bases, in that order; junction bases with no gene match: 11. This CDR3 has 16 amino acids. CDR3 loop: CASSTIAGPKNNEQFF. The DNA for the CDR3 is TGTGCCAGCAGTACCATAGCGGGACCAAAAAACAATGAGCAGTTCTTC. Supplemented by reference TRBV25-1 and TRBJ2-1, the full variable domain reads EADIYQTPRYLVIGTGKKITLECSQTMGHDKMYWYQQDPGMELHLIHYSYGVNSTEKGDLSSESTVSRIRTEHFPLTLESARPSHTSQYLCASSTIAGPKNNEQFFGPGTRLTVL.

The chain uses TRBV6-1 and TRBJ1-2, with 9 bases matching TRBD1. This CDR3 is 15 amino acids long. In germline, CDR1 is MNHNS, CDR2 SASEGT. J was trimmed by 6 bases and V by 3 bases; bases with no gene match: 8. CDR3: CASSDGPQGAHGYTF. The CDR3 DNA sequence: TGTGCCAGCAGTGATGGACCACAGGGGGCGCATGGCTACACCTTC.

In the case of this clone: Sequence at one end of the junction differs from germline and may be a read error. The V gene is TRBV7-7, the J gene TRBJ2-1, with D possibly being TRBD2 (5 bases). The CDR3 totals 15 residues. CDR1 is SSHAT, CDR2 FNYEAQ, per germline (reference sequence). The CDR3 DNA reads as TGTGCTAGCAGTCGCGAACGAGCGGACTACAATGAGCAGTTCTTC. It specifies CASSRERADYNEQFF.

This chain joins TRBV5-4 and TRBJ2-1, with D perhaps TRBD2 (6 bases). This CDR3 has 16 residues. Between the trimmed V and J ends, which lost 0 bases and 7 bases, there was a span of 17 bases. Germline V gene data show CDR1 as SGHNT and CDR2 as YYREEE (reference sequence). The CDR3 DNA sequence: TGTGCCAGCAGCTTGGCCGGGTGGGAGGCCCTGAATGAGCAGTTCTTC. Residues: CASSLAGWEALNEQFF.